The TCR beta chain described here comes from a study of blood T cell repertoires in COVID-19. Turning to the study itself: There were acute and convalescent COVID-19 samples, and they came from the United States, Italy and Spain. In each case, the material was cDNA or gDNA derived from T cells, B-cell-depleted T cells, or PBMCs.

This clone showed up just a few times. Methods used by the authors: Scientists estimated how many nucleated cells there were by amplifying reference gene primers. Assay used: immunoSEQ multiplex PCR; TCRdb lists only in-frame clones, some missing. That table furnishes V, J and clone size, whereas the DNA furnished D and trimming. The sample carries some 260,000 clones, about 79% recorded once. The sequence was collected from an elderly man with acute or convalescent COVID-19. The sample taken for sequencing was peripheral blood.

This CDR3 reads CAWTRPGLAGVGEQYF. In DNA form, the CDR3 reads TGTGCCTGGACCCGACCGGGACTAGCGGGAGTTGGCGAGCAGTACTTC. This chain uses TRBV30 with TRBJ2-7; TRBD2 agrees at 14 bases. The CDR3 loop spans 16 amino acids. Trimming at V came to 4 bases and at J to 6 bases, leaving 11 bases not matched to a gene. Looked up from germline, CDR1 is GTSNPN and CDR2 is SVGIG (reference sequence).